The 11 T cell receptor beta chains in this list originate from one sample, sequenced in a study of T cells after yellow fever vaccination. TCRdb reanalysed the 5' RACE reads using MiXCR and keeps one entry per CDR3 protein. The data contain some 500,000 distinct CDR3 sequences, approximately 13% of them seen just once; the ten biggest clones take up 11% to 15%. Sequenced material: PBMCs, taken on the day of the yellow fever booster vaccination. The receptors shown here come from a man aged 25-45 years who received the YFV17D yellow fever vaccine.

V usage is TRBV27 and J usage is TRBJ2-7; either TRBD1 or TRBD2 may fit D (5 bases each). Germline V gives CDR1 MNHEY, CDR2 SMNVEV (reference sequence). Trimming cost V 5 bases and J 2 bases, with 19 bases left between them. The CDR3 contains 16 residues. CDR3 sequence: CASSSLSGPDAYEQYF. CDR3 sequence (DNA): TGTGCCAGCAGTAGCCTTTCGGGGCCCGACGCCTACGAGCAGTACTTC.

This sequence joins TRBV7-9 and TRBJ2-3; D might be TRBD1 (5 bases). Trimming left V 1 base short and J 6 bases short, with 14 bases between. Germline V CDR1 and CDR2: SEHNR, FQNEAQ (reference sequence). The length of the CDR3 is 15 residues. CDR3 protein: CASSLVAGRADTQYF. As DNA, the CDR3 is TGTGCCAGCAGCTTAGTGGCAGGCAGGGCGGATACGCAGTATTTT.

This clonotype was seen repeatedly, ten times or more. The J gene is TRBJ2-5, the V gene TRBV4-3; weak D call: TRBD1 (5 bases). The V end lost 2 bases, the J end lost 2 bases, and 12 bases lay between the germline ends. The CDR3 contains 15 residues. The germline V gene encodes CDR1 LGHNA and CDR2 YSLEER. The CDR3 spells CASSQSSGWQETQYF. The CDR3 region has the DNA TGCGCCAGCAGCCAATCGTCAGGGTGGCAAGAGACCCAGTACTTC.

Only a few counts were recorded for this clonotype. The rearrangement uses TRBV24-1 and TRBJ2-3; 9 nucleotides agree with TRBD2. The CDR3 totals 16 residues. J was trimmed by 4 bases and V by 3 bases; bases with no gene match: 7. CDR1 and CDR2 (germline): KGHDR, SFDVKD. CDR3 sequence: CATSDPVAGEADTQYF. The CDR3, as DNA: TGTGCCACCAGTGATCCGGTAGCGGGAGAAGCAGATACGCAGTATTTT.

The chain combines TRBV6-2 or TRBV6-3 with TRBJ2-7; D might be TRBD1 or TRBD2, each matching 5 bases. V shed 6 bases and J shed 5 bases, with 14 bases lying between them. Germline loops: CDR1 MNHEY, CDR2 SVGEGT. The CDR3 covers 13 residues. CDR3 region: CASRPDRLNEQYF. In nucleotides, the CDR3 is TGTGCCAGCAGACCCGACAGACTAAACGAGCAGTACTTC.

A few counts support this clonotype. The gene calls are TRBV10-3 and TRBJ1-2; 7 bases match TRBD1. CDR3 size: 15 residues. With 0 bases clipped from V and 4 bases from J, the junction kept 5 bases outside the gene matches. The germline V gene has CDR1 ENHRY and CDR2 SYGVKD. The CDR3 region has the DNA TGTGCCATCAGTGAGTCATCGCAGGGGGTCTATGGCTACACCTTC. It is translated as CAISESSQGVYGYTF.

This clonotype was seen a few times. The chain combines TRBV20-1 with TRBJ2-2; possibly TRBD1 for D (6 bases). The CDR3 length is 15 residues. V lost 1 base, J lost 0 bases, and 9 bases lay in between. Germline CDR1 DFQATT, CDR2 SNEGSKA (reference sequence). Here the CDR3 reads CSARAGQANTGELFF. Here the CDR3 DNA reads TGCAGTGCTAGAGCGGGACAAGCGAACACCGGGGAGCTGTTTTTT.

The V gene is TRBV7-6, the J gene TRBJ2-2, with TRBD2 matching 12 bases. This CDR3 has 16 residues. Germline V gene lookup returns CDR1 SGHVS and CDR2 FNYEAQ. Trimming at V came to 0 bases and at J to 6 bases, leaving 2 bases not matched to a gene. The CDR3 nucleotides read TGTGCCAGCAGCTTAGCTGCTAGCGGGAGGGCCGGGGAGCTGTTTTTT. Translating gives CASSLAASGRAGELFF.

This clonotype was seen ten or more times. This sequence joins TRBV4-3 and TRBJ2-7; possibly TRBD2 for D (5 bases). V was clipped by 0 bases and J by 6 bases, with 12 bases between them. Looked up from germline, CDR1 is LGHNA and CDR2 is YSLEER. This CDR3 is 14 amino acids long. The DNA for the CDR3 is TGCGCCAGCAGCCAAGATAGCTTTCGGGGCGAGCAGTACTTC. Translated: CASSQDSFRGEQYF.

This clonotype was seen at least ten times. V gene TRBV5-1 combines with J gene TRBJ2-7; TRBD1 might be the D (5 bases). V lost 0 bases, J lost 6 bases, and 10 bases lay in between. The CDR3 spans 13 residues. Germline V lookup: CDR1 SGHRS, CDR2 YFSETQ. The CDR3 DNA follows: TGCGCCAGCAGCTTGGAGACAGCAAGCGAGCAGTACTTC. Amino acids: CASSLETASEQYF. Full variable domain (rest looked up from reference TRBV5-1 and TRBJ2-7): KAGVTQTPRYLIKTRGQQVTLSCSPISGHRSVSWYQQTPGQGLQFLFEYFSETQRNKGNFPGRFSGRQFSNSRSEMNVSTLELGDSALYLCASSLETASEQYFGPGTRLTVT.

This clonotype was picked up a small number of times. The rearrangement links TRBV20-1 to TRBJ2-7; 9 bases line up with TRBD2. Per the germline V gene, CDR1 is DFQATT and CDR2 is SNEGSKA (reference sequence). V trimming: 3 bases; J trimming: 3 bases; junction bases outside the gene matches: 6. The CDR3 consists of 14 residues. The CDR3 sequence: CSASGLAGNYEQYF. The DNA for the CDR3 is TGCAGTGCTAGCGGGCTAGCGGGGAACTACGAGCAGTACTTC.